The sequence of this T cell receptor (beta chain) was determined in a study of blood T cells in healthy people across ages. For the study at large: Template switching picked up about one barcoded beta molecule for each two T cells.

Primers used in a second PCR of roughly 7 to 12 cycles were a sample-barcoded 5' primer and a J-beta primer mix. With 12 random nucleotides, a template-switch adaptor tagged each individual cDNA molecule. TCRdb reprocessed the 5' RACE reads via MiXCR and lists one record per CDR3 protein. The sample holds about 1.6 million distinct CDR3 sequences, about 35% seen once. Study-wide results and caveats: More naive CD4+ cells and higher diversity marked long-lived donors relative to aged donors.

This CDR3 contains 13 residues. Per germline, CDR1 SGHTA and CDR2 FQGNSA. V was trimmed by 5 bases and J by 1 base, leaving 9 bases between them. Each sample gave at least 6.5 million isolated PBMCs. This clonotype was picked up many times. Its antigen is unidentified. This sequence was found in a young woman in good health. Sequencing input: blood. V gene TRBV7-2 combines with J gene TRBJ2-7; TRBD2 is a possible D gene (5 bases). CDR3 DNA: TGTGCCAGCAGCGGCCGGGATTCCTACGAGCAGTACTTC. Translating it yields CASSGRDSYEQYF.